This entry features one TCR beta chain sequence. The Seattle site enrolled patients during active infection and followed them longitudinally. Clones were read by immunoSEQ multiplex PCR, and TCRdb kept only the in-frame ones, dropping some. Among roughly 500,000 clones, 89% were seen once, and the ten largest hold 0.9%. The record originates from a study of blood T cell repertoires in COVID-19. Study-wide context: Nucleic acid was either cDNA or gDNA, and it came from T cells, B-cell-depleted T cells, or PBMCs.

Germline V CDR1 and CDR2: KGHDR, SFDVKD. Deletions cut 9 bases from V and 3 bases from J, with 12 bases between. The CDR3 spans 13 residues. This receptor was identified in a man aged 18 to 35 with COVID-19, enrolled during active disease. The material sequenced was peripheral blood. The chain is built from TRBV24-1 and TRBJ2-3, with D possibly matching TRBD2 (5 bases). CDR3 protein: CATAGEGTDTQYF. The CDR3 DNA is TGTGCCACCGCAGGCGAGGGAACAGATACGCAGTATTTT.